These T cell receptor beta chains were read from a single sample in a study of blood T cell repertoires in COVID-19. Only in-frame clones appear in the TCRdb table, and some are missing; sequencing was by immunoSEQ multiplex PCR. The table records over 200,000 clones, approximately 86% of them present only once. The specimen was peripheral blood. The receptors shown here come from a man aged 35 to 55 who had recovered from COVID-19. Both conserved end residues are part of each CDR3. D genes are given only for firm matches. Clone size is not always given. Where it is, it says once, few, many or a class for expanded clones.

D,J,V,length,size,DNA,CDR3
NA,TRBJ2-5,TRBV7-2,13,many,TGTGCCAGCAGCTGGAGGGAAGCAGAGACCCAGTACTTC,CASSWREAETQYF
NA,TRBJ2-3,TRBV28,13,NA,TGTGCCAGCAGTGTACCAGGGGTTGATACGCAGTATTTT,CASSVPGVDTQYF
TRBD1,TRBJ1-1,TRBV7-8,17,NA,TGTGCCAGCAGCTTAGGCGGCCAGGGGGTTCGAGACACTGAAGCTTTCTTT,CASSLGGQGVRDTEAFF
TRBD2,TRBJ2-7,TRBV7-9,14,few,TGTGCCAGCAGCTTAAGCGGGAGGGCAGGTGAGCAGTACTTC,CASSLSGRAGEQYF
NA,TRBJ1-1,TRBV25-1,15,once,TGTGCCAGCAGTGAATATGGGGGGGGGAACACTGAAGCTTTCTTT,CASSEYGGGNTEAFF
NA,TRBJ1-5,TRBV7-8,17,NA,TGTGCCAGCAGCTTAGACCGGGGGGGCGTTAGCAATCAGCCCCAGCATTTT,CASSLDRGGVSNQPQHF
NA,TRBJ1-1,TRBV27,13,NA,TGTGCCAGCAGTTTCCGACTACTAACTGAAGCTTTCTTT,CASSFRLLTEAFF
NA,TRBJ1-4,TRBV5-6,15,NA,TGTGCCAGCAGCATCCCGGGTACAACTAATGAAAAACTGTTTTTT,CASSIPGTTNEKLFF
TRBD1,TRBJ1-3,TRBV4-3,17,NA,TGCGCCAGCAGCCAAGCCCCAGGACAGGGGGCACCCGGGGGCATATATTTT,CASSQAPGQGAPGGIYF
TRBD1,TRBJ2-5,TRBV18,16,NA,TGTGCCAGCTCACCACTCGACAGGGGGCGCTGGGAGACCCAGTACTTC,CASSPLDRGRWETQYF
NA,TRBJ2-7,TRBV11-2,13,NA,TGTGCCAGCAGCGTGGGACTTCCCTACGAGCAGTACTTC,CASSVGLPYEQYF
NA,TRBJ1-6,TRBV5-6,12,NA,TGTGCCAGCAGTGGCCGGGATTCACCCCTCCACTTT,CASSGRDSPLHF
NA,TRBJ2-5,TRBV7-6,15,NA,TGTGCCAGCAGCTTAGTCAGGACAGTCCAAGAGACCCAGTACTTC,CASSLVRTVQETQYF